This TCR beta chain was documented in a study of CD8 T cells in ankylosing spondylitis. This CDR3 contains 16 residues. The V segment lost 5 bases and the J segment 3 bases; nucleotides outside the gene matches: 16. CDR1 is DFQATT and CDR2 is SNEGSKA in the germline V gene (reference sequence). Regarding the study as a whole: What seemed typical of ankylosing spondylitis blood was a TCR beta motif built from under 10 highly homologous variants. There were earlier reports of some motif variants in reactive arthritis synovial fluid and blood. Reportedly, significant enrichment of disease-linked clones occurred in matched ankylosing spondylitis synovial fluid.

TCRdb reprocessed the 5' RACE reads with MiXCR, giving one entry per CDR3 protein. The table has over 450,000 distinct CDR3 sequences, 12% seen once. This clonotype has a handful of counts. The target antigen is unknown. Sequenced sample: blood, either unsorted or a sorted T cell fraction (not recorded which). The chain uses TRBV20-1 and TRBJ2-7; 7 positions agree with TRBD1. The receptor was isolated from a male donor with ankylosing spondylitis. The CDR3 sequence: CSALGDRDRGLYEQYF. The CDR3, as DNA: TGCAGTGCTCTGGGGGACCGGGACAGAGGGCTCTACGAGCAGTACTTC.